This T cell receptor beta chain is drawn from a study of radiotherapy plus CTLA-4 blockade in lung cancer. Across the whole study: Patients showed objective responses in roughly 19% of cases and disease control in under 35%. General study findings and limits: Blood saw expansion of tumor-derived TCR clones after radiotherapy plus ipilimumab. Early blood T cell clone changes and increased post-radiation serum interferon-beta were reportedly the strongest response predictors.

This table comes from immunoSEQ multiplex PCR, and its TCRdb copy is limited to in-frame clones, with some not included. The table includes 86,000 or so clones, 78% detected once. The CDR3 is 15 amino acids. Germline V CDR1 and CDR2: MGHRA, YSYEKL. The V and J ends lost 1 base and 3 bases respectively, with 12 bases between them. Ipilimumab-mediated CTLA-4 blockade plus focal radiation was given to patients having chemo-refractory metastatic non-small-cell lung cancer. Judged by abundance, this clone is medium-sized. No antigen is known for it. The rearrangement joins TRBV4-1 to TRBJ1-2; weak D call: TRBD1 (5 bases). The receptor comes from a human donor with non-small cell lung cancer who had a partial response to radiotherapy plus ipilimumab. Some clones in this sample may be carry-over from other donors' samples. Sequenced material: peripheral blood, taken from a patient treated with radiotherapy plus ipilimumab. CDR3 sequence (DNA): TGCGCCAGCAGCCAAGTGGCGGGGCTGGACTATGGCTACACCTTC. Its protein is CASSQVAGLDYGYTF.